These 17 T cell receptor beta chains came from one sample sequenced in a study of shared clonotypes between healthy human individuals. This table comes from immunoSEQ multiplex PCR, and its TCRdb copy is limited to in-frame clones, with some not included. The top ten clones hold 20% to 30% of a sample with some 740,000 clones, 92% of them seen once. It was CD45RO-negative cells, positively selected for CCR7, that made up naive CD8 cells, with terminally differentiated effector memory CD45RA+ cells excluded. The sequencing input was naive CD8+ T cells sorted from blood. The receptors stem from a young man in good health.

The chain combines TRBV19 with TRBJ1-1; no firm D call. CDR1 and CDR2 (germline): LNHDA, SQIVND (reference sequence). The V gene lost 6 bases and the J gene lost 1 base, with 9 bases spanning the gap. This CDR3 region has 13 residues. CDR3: CASRLTRNTEAFF. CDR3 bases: TGTGCCAGTAGACTCACAAGGAACACTGAAGCTTTCTTT.

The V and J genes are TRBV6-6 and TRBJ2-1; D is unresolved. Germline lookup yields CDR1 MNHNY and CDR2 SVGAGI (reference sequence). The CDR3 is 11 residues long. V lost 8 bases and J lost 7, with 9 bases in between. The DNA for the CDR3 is TGTGCCAGCTTTTATGGGAATGAGCAGTTCTTC. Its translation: CASFYGNEQFF.

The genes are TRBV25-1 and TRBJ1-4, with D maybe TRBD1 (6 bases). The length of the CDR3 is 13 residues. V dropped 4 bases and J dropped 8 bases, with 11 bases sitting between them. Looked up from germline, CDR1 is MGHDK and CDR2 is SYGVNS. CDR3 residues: CASSAQGREKLFF. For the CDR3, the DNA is TGTGCCAGCAGTGCACAGGGAAGAGAAAAACTGTTTTTT.

CDR3: CASSIKGGYGYTF. CDR3 bases: TGTGCCAGCAGTATAAAGGGGGGCTATGGCTACACCTTC. The chain combines TRBV27 with TRBJ1-2, with a tentative D call TRBD1 (6 bases). With 5 bases removed from V and 4 bases from J, the gap between germline ends came to 11 bases. The CDR3 extends over 13 amino acids. Germline CDR1 is MNHEY and CDR2 is SMNVEV (reference sequence).

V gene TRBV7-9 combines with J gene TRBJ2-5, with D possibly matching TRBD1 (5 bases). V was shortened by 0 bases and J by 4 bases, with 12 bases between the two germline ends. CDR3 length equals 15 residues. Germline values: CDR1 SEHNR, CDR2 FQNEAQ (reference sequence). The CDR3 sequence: CASSLAGNRGETQYF. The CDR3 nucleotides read TGTGCCAGCAGCTTAGCAGGAAATAGGGGAGAGACCCAGTACTTC.

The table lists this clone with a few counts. The CDR3 loop is CASSLPGGQPQHF. The CDR3 nucleotides are TGTGCCAGCAGCTTACCGGGAGGTCAGCCCCAGCATTTT. The rearrangement uses TRBV7-9 and TRBJ1-5; D is unclear. The CDR3 totals 13 residues. Germline V gene lookup returns CDR1 SEHNR and CDR2 FQNEAQ (reference sequence). V lost 2 bases to trimming and J lost 6 bases, with 8 bases between them.

CDR3 region: CASSLISDGASTDTQYF. The CDR3 DNA reads as TGTGCCAGCAGTCTTATATCTGACGGGGCTAGCACAGATACGCAGTATTTT. The chain couples TRBV28 to TRBJ2-3; D tentatively reads TRBD1 or TRBD2 (5 bases each). The CDR3 covers 17 residues. Trimming took off 5 bases at V and 0 bases at J, with 18 bases between the two ends. The germline gives CDR1 MDHEN, CDR2 SYDVKM.

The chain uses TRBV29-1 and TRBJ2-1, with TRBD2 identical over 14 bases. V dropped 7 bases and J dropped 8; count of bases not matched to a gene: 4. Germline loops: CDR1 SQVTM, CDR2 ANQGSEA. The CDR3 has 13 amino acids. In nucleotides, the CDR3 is TGCAGCGGGAGACTAGCGGGAGGGGATGAGCAGTTCTTC. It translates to CSGRLAGGDEQFF.

The CDR3 sequence: CASSRGGLASYEQYF. The CDR3 DNA reads as TGTGCCAGCAGCAGGGGGGGACTAGCTAGCTACGAGCAGTACTTC. V is TRBV7-6 and J is TRBJ2-7; TRBD2 matches 9 bases. CDR1 is SGHVS, CDR2 FNYEAQ, per germline. The CDR3 contains 15 residues. J was trimmed by 3 bases and V by 5 bases; bases with no gene match: 8.

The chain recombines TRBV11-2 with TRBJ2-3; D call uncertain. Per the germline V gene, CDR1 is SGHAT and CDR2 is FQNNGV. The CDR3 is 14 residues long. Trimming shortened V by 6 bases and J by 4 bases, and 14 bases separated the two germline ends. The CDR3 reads CASSSQWQADTQYF. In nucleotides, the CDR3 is TGTGCCAGCAGTTCACAGTGGCAGGCAGATACGCAGTATTTT.

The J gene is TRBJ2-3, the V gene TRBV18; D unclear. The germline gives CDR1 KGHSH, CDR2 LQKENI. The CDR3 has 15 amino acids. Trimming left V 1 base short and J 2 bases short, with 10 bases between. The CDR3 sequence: CASSPLSWDTDTQYF. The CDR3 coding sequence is TGTGCCAGCTCACCACTTTCCTGGGACACAGATACGCAGTATTTT.

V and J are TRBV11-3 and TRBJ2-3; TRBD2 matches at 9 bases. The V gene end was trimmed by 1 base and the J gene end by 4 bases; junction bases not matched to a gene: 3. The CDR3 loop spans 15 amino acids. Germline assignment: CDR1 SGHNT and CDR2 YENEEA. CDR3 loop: CASSLGSGSADTQYF. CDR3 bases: TGTGCCAGCAGCTTAGGTAGCGGGAGTGCAGATACGCAGTATTTT.

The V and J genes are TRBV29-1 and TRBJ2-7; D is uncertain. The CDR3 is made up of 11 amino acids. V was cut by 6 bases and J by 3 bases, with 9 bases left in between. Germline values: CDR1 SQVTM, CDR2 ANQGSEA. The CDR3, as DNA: TGCAGCGTCAACGACCACTACGAGCAGTACTTC. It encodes CSVNDHYEQYF.

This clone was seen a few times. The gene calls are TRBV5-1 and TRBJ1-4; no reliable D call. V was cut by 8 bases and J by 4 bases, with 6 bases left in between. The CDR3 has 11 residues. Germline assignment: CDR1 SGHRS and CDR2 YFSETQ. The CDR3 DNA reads TGCGCCAGTTTTAATAATGAAAAACTGTTTTTT. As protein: CASFNNEKLFF.

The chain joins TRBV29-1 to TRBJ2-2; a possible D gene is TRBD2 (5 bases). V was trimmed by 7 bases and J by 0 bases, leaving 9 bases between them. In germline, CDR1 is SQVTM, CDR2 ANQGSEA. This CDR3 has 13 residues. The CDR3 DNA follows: TGCAGCGGGGAGAAGTCGAACACCGGGGAGCTGTTTTTT. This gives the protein CSGEKSNTGELFF.

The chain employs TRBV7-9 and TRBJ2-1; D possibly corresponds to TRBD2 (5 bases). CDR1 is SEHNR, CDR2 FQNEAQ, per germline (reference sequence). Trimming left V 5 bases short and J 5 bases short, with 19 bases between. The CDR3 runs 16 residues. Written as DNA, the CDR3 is TGTGCCAGCAGCCCCCGAGGGATACCGGGCGACAATGAGCAGTTCTTC. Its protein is CASSPRGIPGDNEQFF. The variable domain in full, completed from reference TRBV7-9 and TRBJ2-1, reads DTGVSQNPRHKITKRGQNVTFRCDPISEHNRLYWYRQTLGQGPEFLTYFQNEAQLEKSRLLSDRFSAERPKGSFSTLEIQRTEQGDSAMYLCASSPRGIPGDNEQFFGPGTRLTVL.

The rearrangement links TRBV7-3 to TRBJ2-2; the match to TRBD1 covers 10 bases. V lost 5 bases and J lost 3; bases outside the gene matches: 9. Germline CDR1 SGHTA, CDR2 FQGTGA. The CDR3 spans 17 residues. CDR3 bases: TGTGCCAGCAGCCTCAAACCGGGACAGGGGTACACCGGGGAGCTGTTTTTT. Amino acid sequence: CASSLKPGQGYTGELFF.